One sample yielded the 17 T cell receptor beta chains listed below, sequenced in a study of blood T cell repertoires in COVID-19. The table came from immunoSEQ multiplex PCR; TCRdb's copy has only in-frame clones and leaves some out. The table shows 96,000 or so clones, with about four fifths occurring only once. The sequencing input was peripheral blood. The receptors here all came from a man aged 80 or over with COVID-19, enrolled during active disease.

This clone was found a few times. The V call is TRBV4-3, the J call TRBJ2-2, with 7 bases that match TRBD1. The CDR3 has 16 residues. CDR1 is LGHNA, CDR2 YSLEER, per germline. V was pared by 0 bases and J by 6 bases, with 7 bases of the junction left unmatched. CDR3: CASSQDLATGPGELFF. CDR3 sequence (DNA): TGCGCCAGCAGCCAAGATCTTGCGACAGGGCCCGGGGAGCTGTTTTTT.

V is TRBV7-2 and J is TRBJ1-6; 7 positions match TRBD1. The trim removed 5 bases at V and 8 bases at J, leaving 9 bases unmatched. Germline values: CDR1 SGHTA, CDR2 FQGNSA. This CDR3 has 15 residues. CDR3 in amino acids: CASSKRQGRDSPLHF. In nucleotides, the CDR3 is TGTGCCAGCAGCAAGAGACAGGGTCGTGATTCACCCCTCCACTTT.

This clone was seen once. CDR3 residues: CASTLAGSPYEQYF. The CDR3 region has the DNA TGTGCCAGCACCCTAGCGGGCTCCCCCTACGAGCAGTACTTC. The V call is TRBV11-2, the J call TRBJ2-7, with 8 bases lining up with TRBD2. Germline-derived CDR1 and CDR2 are SGHAT and FQNNGV. Trimming at V came to 7 bases and at J to 2 bases, leaving 7 bases not matched to a gene. This CDR3 is 14 amino acids long. Based on the CDR3 plus reference TRBV11-2 and TRBJ2-7, the full variable domain is EAGVAQSPRYKIIEKRQSVAFWCNPISGHATLYWYQQILGQGPKLLIQFQNNGVVDDSQLPKDRFSAERLKGVDSTLKIQPAKLEDSAVYLCASTLAGSPYEQYFGPGTRLTVT.

The chain has TRBV27 and TRBJ2-7; the match to TRBD1 covers 9 bases. CDR1 MNHEY and CDR2 SMNVEV come from the germline V gene (reference sequence). CDR3 length: 14 residues. Trimming removed 6 bases from V and 6 bases from J; junction bases left unmatched: 9. As DNA, the CDR3 is TGTGCCAGCAGATGGACAGGGGCTACCTCCGAGCAGTACTTC. Its protein is CASRWTGATSEQYF.

The chain joins TRBV6-2 or TRBV6-3 to TRBJ1-2, with D tentatively TRBD1 (5 bases). Germline V gene lookup returns CDR1 MNHEY and CDR2 SVGEGT. The CDR3 runs 15 residues. V lost 6 bases to trimming and J lost 0 bases, with 14 bases between them. CDR3 amino acids: CASSQGGRTNYGYTF. In DNA form, the CDR3 reads TGTGCCAGCAGCCAGGGAGGACGGACTAACTATGGCTACACCTTC.

This clone appeared once. V usage is TRBV5-4 and J usage is TRBJ1-3; D is unclear. V gave up 0 bases and J gave up 7 bases, with 17 bases separating them. The germline gives CDR1 SGHNT, CDR2 YYREEE (reference sequence). This CDR3 spans 16 amino acids. This CDR3 is CASSLEPGLGGNTIYF. CDR3 DNA: TGTGCCAGCAGCTTGGAGCCGGGGTTGGGAGGGAACACCATATATTTT.

This chain connects TRBV7-3 to TRBJ2-2, with 7 bases matching TRBD2. V shed 3 bases and J 10 bases; nucleotides not matched to a gene: 11. The CDR3 loop spans 15 amino acids. Germline V gene data show CDR1 as SGHTA and CDR2 as FQGTGA. Here the CDR3 DNA reads TGTGCCAGCAGCTTCACGGGACTACGGAACGAGGAGCTGTTTTTT. It translates to CASSFTGLRNEELFF.

This chain connects TRBV7-9 to TRBJ2-1, with 8 bases identical to TRBD1. V trimming: 5 bases; J trimming: 4 bases; junction bases outside the gene matches: 4. The CDR3 is 14 residues long. CDR1 and CDR2 (germline): SEHNR, FQNEAQ (reference sequence). The CDR3 loop reads CASSDRGKYNEQFF. The CDR3 DNA follows: TGTGCCAGCAGCGACAGGGGCAAGTACAATGAGCAGTTCTTC.

This clone has only a few counts. The gene calls are TRBV29-1 and TRBJ1-2; TRBD1 might be the D (5 bases). The CDR3 extends over 12 amino acids. V gave up 5 bases and J gave up 3 bases, with 10 bases separating them. Per the germline V gene, CDR1 is SQVTM and CDR2 is ANQGSEA. In DNA, the CDR3 is TGCAGCGTTCCCGGGACTGACTATGGCTACACCTTC. It codes for CSVPGTDYGYTF. Filled out from reference TRBV29-1 and TRBJ1-2, the complete variable domain reads SAVISQKPSRDICQRGTSLTIQCQVDSQVTMMFWYRQQPGQSLTLIATANQGSEATYESGFVIDKFPISRPNLTFSTLTVSNMSPEDSSIYLCSVPGTDYGYTFGSGTRLTVV.

The chain is built from TRBV4-2 and TRBJ2-3; tentative D call: TRBD2 (6 bases). The length of the CDR3 is 15 residues. V was shortened by 5 bases and J by 3 bases, with 15 bases between the two germline ends. Germline CDR1 and CDR2: LGHNA and YNFKEQ. The CDR3 reads CASSGRRGETDTQYF. The DNA for the CDR3 is TGTGCCAGCAGCGGGCGGAGGGGTGAGACAGATACGCAGTATTTT.

The chain joins TRBV18 to TRBJ2-1, with 8 bases matching TRBD1. CDR3 length equals 15 residues. After removal of 2 bases from V and 3 bases from J, the junction contained 3 bases not matched to a gene. CDR1 KGHSH and CDR2 LQKENI come from the germline V gene. CDR3 protein: CASSPLGQDYNEQFF. The CDR3 nucleotides are TGTGCCAGCTCACCATTGGGACAGGACTACAATGAGCAGTTCTTC.

This chain links TRBV30 with TRBJ2-2; 13 bases agree with TRBD2. The V and J ends lost 3 bases and 5 bases, in that order; junction bases with no gene match: 6. This CDR3 has 16 residues. Germline CDR1 and CDR2: GTSNPN and SVGIG (reference sequence). The CDR3 DNA is TGTGCCTGGAGGGGACTAGCGGGGATGGTGACCGGGGAGCTGTTTTTT. The encoded protein is CAWRGLAGMVTGELFF.

The rearrangement uses TRBV5-4 and TRBJ1-1, with D unclear. Looked up from germline, CDR1 is SGHNT and CDR2 is YYREEE (reference sequence). This CDR3 is built from 14 residues. Trimming pared 5 bases from V and 6 bases from J, leaving 17 bases between. CDR3 nucleotide sequence: TGTGCCAGCAGGTTGACACTAGAGGATCCTGAAGCTTTCTTT. Residues: CASRLTLEDPEAFF. Variable domain in full (rest from reference TRBV5-4 and TRBJ1-1): ETGVTQSPTHLIKTRGQQVTLRCSSQSGHNTVSWYQQALGQGPQFIFQYYREEENGRGNFPPRFSGLQFPNYSSELNVNALELDDSALYLCASRLTLEDPEAFFGQGTRLTVV.

The rearrangement joins TRBV27 to TRBJ2-3; maybe TRBD2 (5 bases). The ends were cut back, 2 bases at V and 4 bases at J, with 13 bases in the middle. Germline assignment: CDR1 MNHEY and CDR2 SMNVEV (reference sequence). This CDR3 has 15 residues. The CDR3 sequence: CASSLGLAFADTQYF. DNA for the CDR3: TGTGCCAGCAGTTTAGGGCTAGCTTTCGCAGATACGCAGTATTTT.

V usage is TRBV7-2 and J usage is TRBJ2-7; 8 bases line up with TRBD1. The CDR3 covers 14 residues. After removal of 5 bases from V and 2 bases from J, the junction contained 5 bases not matched to a gene. In germline, CDR1 is SGHTA, CDR2 FQGNSA. The CDR3 coding sequence is TGTGCCAGCAGCCCCCAGACAGGGGCCTACGAGCAGTACTTC. Translating gives CASSPQTGAYEQYF.

The V call is TRBV6-5, the J call TRBJ2-5; D not certain. Germline V gene sequence: CDR1 MNHEY, CDR2 SVGAGI. CDR3 size: 13 residues. V was trimmed by 2 bases and J by 2 bases, leaving 6 bases between them. The CDR3 nucleotides are TGTGCCAGCAGTTACCGAGTACAAGAGACCCAGTACTTC. Protein sequence: CASSYRVQETQYF.

V is TRBV3-1 (or the pseudogene TRBV3-2) and J is TRBJ2-4, with 12 bases identical to TRBD1. CDR3 size: 20 residues. After removal of 0 bases from V and 0 bases from J, the junction contained 9 bases not matched to a gene. The germline V gene has CDR1 LGHDT and CDR2 YNNKEL (reference sequence). CDR3 DNA: TGTGCCAGCAGCCAAGATGGGGGACAGGGGGCGTTGGCAGCCAAAAACATTCAGTACTTC. Its protein is CASSQDGGQGALAAKNIQYF.